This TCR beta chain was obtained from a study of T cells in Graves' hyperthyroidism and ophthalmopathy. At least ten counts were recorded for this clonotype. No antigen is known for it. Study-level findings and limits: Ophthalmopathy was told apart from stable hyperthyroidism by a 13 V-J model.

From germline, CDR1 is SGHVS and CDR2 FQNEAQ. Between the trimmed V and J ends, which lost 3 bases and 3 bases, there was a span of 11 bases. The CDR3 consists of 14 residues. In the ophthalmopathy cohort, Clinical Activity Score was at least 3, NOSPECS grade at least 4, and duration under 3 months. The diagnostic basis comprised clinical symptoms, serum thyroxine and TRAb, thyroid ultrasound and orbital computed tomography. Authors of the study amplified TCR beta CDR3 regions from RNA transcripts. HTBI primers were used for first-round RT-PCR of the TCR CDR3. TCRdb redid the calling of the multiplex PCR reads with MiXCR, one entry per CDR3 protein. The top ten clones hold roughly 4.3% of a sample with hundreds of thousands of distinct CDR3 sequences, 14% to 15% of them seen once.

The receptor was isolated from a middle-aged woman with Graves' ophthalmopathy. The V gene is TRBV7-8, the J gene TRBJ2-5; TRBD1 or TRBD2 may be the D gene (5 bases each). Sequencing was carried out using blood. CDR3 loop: CASSLGTTKETQYF. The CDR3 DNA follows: TGTGCCAGCAGCTTGGGGACGACAAAAGAGACCCAGTACTTC.